A single sample is the source of the 16 T cell receptor beta chains below, sequenced in a study of blood T cells in healthy people across ages. Combining a sample-barcoded 5' primer with a J-beta primer mix, a second PCR ran for 7 to 11 cycles. MiXCR was run by TCRdb on the 5' RACE reads, yielding one entry per CDR3 protein. Of 890,000 or so distinct CDR3 sequences listed, roughly 60% were seen once; the top ten hold about a quarter. The sample comprised blood. These receptors all stem from a man aged 25 to 45 in good health.

This CDR3 reads CASSLTGSDQPQHF. Here the CDR3 DNA reads TGTGCCAGCAGCTTAACAGGGAGCGATCAGCCCCAGCATTTT. The V and J genes are TRBV7-3 and TRBJ1-5; D not resolved. V gave up 0 bases and J gave up 5 bases, with 8 bases separating them. The CDR3 contains 14 residues. Germline V lookup: CDR1 SGHTA, CDR2 FQGTGA.

The V gene is TRBV27, the J gene TRBJ2-7, with 8 nucleotides matching TRBD1. The J segment lost 4 bases and the V segment lost 5 bases, leaving 7 bases of the junction unmatched. The CDR3 has 14 amino acids. Germline V CDR1 and CDR2: MNHEY, SMNVEV (reference sequence). The CDR3 sequence is CASSIGTGIYEQYF. The CDR3 coding sequence is TGTGCCAGCAGTATCGGGACAGGCATTTACGAGCAGTACTTC.

Only one count was recorded for this clonotype. This sequence joins TRBV6-5 and TRBJ2-7, with 10 bases lining up with TRBD2. The CDR3 extends over 14 amino acids. After removal of 6 bases from V and 3 bases from J, the junction contained 5 bases not matched to a gene. Germline CDR1 reads MNHEY; CDR2 reads SVGAGI. The CDR3: CASRILAGDYEQYF. The CDR3 region has the DNA TGTGCCAGCAGGATTCTAGCGGGGGACTACGAGCAGTACTTC.

This clonotype has a handful of counts. V gene TRBV15 combines with J gene TRBJ2-6; D is uncertain. V was cut by 4 bases and J by 0 bases, with 10 bases left in between. The CDR3 contains 16 residues. Germline CDR1 and CDR2: LNHNV and YYDKDF (reference sequence). The CDR3 nucleotides read TGTGCCACCAGCATCCGGGCTCCCTCTGGGGCCAACGTCCTGACTTTC. Amino acids: CATSIRAPSGANVLTF.

V usage is TRBV29-1 and J usage is TRBJ2-3; weak D call: TRBD1 (6 bases). CDR1 is SQVTM, CDR2 ANQGSEA, per germline. This CDR3 comprises 15 residues. V dropped 0 bases and J dropped 1 base, with 11 bases sitting between them. The CDR3 is CSVEETGTGTDTQYF. The CDR3 DNA reads TGCAGCGTTGAAGAAACAGGGACCGGCACAGATACGCAGTATTTT.

The chain carries TRBV4-2 and TRBJ2-1; 9 bases agree with TRBD1. The J call may be mistaken, given a closer DNA end match to TRBJ2-7. Germline loops: CDR1 LGHNA, CDR2 YNFKEQ. This CDR3 is 16 amino acids long. The CDR3 region has the DNA TGTGCCAGCAGCCAAGAAATGGGACAGGGCTACGATGAGCAGTACTTC. Encoded protein: CASSQEMGQGYDEQYF.

In this sample, this clonotype turned up a few times. The genes are TRBV20-1 and TRBJ2-7; D may be TRBD1 (5 bases). The tail of the sequence fits TRBJ2-5 better, so the J call may be wrong. CDR3 length equals 12 residues. Germline CDR1 DFQATT, CDR2 SNEGSKA (reference sequence). CDR3 sequence reads: CTADTWAETQYF. CDR3 nucleotide sequence: TGCACCGCGGACACCTGGGCAGAGACCCAGTACTTC.

J is TRBJ2-3 and V is TRBV14, with TRBD2 as a possible D gene (6 bases). This CDR3 is built from 15 residues. The V end was cut by 4 bases, the J end by 6 bases, with 17 bases between. CDR1 SGHDN and CDR2 FVKESK come from the germline V gene. Here the CDR3 DNA reads TGTGCCAGCAGCCCTTTAAGCGGGCTAAGGGATACGCAGTATTTT. Its protein is CASSPLSGLRDTQYF.

The V gene is TRBV10-3, the J gene TRBJ2-1; either TRBD1 or TRBD2 may supply D (5 bases each). CDR1 is ENHRY and CDR2 is SYGVKD in the germline V gene. The CDR3 covers 12 residues. V lost 6 bases, J lost 8 bases, and 11 bases lay in between. The CDR3: CAISNQGDEQFF. The CDR3 region has the DNA TGTGCCATCAGCAACCAGGGAGATGAGCAGTTCTTC.

Comment on this clonotype: At one of its ends the junction is not consistent with the germline gene, which may arise from a read error. This sequence joins TRBV7-2 and TRBJ1-1; D possibly corresponds to TRBD1 (6 bases). CDR3 length: 12 amino acids. The germline V gene has CDR1 SGHTA and CDR2 FQGNSA. CDR3 DNA sequence: TGCCTCGCAATCAGGGGGAACACTGAAGCTTTCTTT. Translating it yields CLAIRGNTEAFF.

The chain uses TRBV4-3 and TRBJ2-2; 9 bases fit TRBD1. With V trimmed by 2 bases and J by 7 bases, 5 bases remained unmatched. The CDR3 contains 15 residues. Germline V gene data show CDR1 as LGHNA and CDR2 as YSLEER. The CDR3 protein is CASSQSTGGIGELFF. CDR3 coding DNA: TGCGCCAGCAGCCAATCGACAGGGGGGATCGGGGAGCTGTTTTTT.

The chain employs TRBV7-8 and TRBJ2-1, with D possibly matching TRBD1 (6 bases). Germline CDR1 is SGHVS and CDR2 is FQNEAQ. Deletions cut 7 bases from V and 3 bases from J, with 16 bases between. The CDR3 is 15 residues long. The DNA for the CDR3 is TGTGCCAGCAACTTTAGACAGGAGTACTACAATGAGCAGTTCTTC. Its translation: CASNFRQEYYNEQFF.

This chain uses TRBV12-3 or TRBV12-4 with TRBJ1-5, with no clear D. V was clipped by 2 bases and J by 6 bases, with 11 bases between them. The CDR3 has 14 residues. CDR3 coding DNA: TGTGCCAGCAGTTTAAGTCCCCTGGGTCAGCCCCAGCATTTT. Amino acids: CASSLSPLGQPQHF.

Concerning this clonotype: Compared with germline, one end of the junction differs, possibly owing to a read error. This sequence joins TRBV10-3 and TRBJ2-1, with D unresolved. The CDR3 runs to 17 residues. Germline V CDR1 and CDR2: ENHRY, SYGVKD. The CDR3 DNA follows: TGTGCCATCAGTGACCCTACTTTTATGAGCTCCTATAATGAGCAGTTCTTC. The encoded protein is CAISDPTFMSSYNEQFF.

The chain uses TRBV27 and TRBJ1-1, with D maybe TRBD1 (5 bases). This CDR3 has 14 residues. The ends were cut back, 3 bases at V and 0 bases at J, with 8 bases in the middle. CDR1 is MNHEY, CDR2 SMNVEV, per germline (reference sequence). The CDR3 spells CASSLTVMNTEAFF. The CDR3 nucleotides read TGTGCCAGCAGTTTGACAGTCATGAACACTGAAGCTTTCTTT.

This clonotype was detected many times. The rearrangement uses TRBV5-5 and TRBJ2-7, with D hard to call. The V gene lost 1 base and the J gene lost 3 bases, with 14 bases spanning the gap. This CDR3 region has 15 residues. CDR1 is SGHKS and CDR2 is YYEKEE in the germline V gene (reference sequence). For the CDR3, the DNA is TGTGCCAGCAGCTTGCAGACCGCAGCTGACTACGAGCAGTACTTC. Translating it yields CASSLQTAADYEQYF.